This T cell receptor (beta chain) was sequenced for a study of T cell changes during pregnancy in multiple sclerosis. Germline V gene sequence: CDR1 GTSNPN, CDR2 SVGIG (reference sequence). V lost 4 bases, J lost 1 base, and 5 bases stayed unmatched. The length of the CDR3 is 14 residues. Produced via immunoSEQ multiplex PCR; TCRdb's table is partial and in-frame only. The sample records 60,000 to 85,000 clones, roughly 92% being singletons. Sequencing used peripheral blood, obtained after pregnancy. This chain links TRBV30 with TRBJ1-1, with TRBD1 matching 8 bases. The source of this sequence is a female donor in good health, enrolled as a control in a pregnancy study. The CDR3 is CAWTNRGTNTEAFF. CDR3 in DNA: TGTGCCTGGACCAACAGGGGGACGAACACTGAAGCTTTCTTT.